The 21 T cell receptor beta chains presented below share a single source sample, sequenced in a study of OX40 agonist ivuxolimab in advanced cancers. The data were produced by immunoSEQ multiplex PCR, yet TCRdb's version contains in-frame clones alone and is incomplete. The data show around 43,000 clones, about 89% seen once. The sequencing used CD4+ or CD8+ T cells sorted from blood, collected in a trial of the OX40 agonist ivuxolimab. Every receptor here comes from an adult with an advanced solid tumor such as melanoma, head and neck, liver or kidney cancer.

This clone was detected only once. The rearrangement joins TRBV11-2 to TRBJ2-1, with D tentatively TRBD1 (5 bases). The length of the CDR3 is 15 residues. The V gene lost 1 base and the J gene lost 9 bases, with 16 bases spanning the gap. Germline loops: CDR1 SGHAT, CDR2 FQNNGV. The CDR3 is CASSLVVRGLVEQFF. CDR3 nucleotide sequence: TGTGCCAGCAGCTTAGTAGTTAGGGGCTTAGTTGAGCAGTTCTTC. Combining the CDR3 with reference TRBV11-2 and TRBJ2-1 gives the whole variable domain EAGVAQSPRYKIIEKRQSVAFWCNPISGHATLYWYQQILGQGPKLLIQFQNNGVVDDSQLPKDRFSAERLKGVDSTLKIQPAKLEDSAVYLCASSLVVRGLVEQFFGPGTRLTVL.

J is TRBJ2-7 and V is TRBV5-5; D is undetermined. This CDR3 contains 13 residues. Trimming cost V 0 bases and J 2 bases, with 6 bases left between them. Germline-derived CDR1 and CDR2 are SGHKS and YYEKEE (reference sequence). This CDR3 reads CASSLVTAYEQYF. The CDR3 DNA sequence: TGTGCCAGCAGCTTGGTCACAGCCTACGAGCAGTACTTC.

The gene calls are TRBV6-5 and TRBJ1-4, with 9 nucleotides matching TRBD1. The CDR3 has 15 residues. V trimming: 0 bases; J trimming: 9 bases; junction bases outside the gene matches: 5. CDR1 MNHEY and CDR2 SVGAGI come from the germline V gene. The CDR3 region has the DNA TGTGCCAGCAGTTACTCCACAGGGGGCTGGAAAAAACTGTTTTTT. Translation: CASSYSTGGWKKLFF.

This clone was counted only a few times. Other DNA sequences from this sample encode an identical CDR3 as well. V and J are TRBV10-3 and TRBJ1-1, with D uncertain. CDR1 ENHRY and CDR2 SYGVKD come from the germline V gene. Trimming removed 0 bases from V and 6 bases from J, with 11 bases in between. The CDR3 runs to 14 residues. Written as DNA, the CDR3 is TGTGCCATCAGTGAGTCGAAAGGGAATGCTGAAGCTTTCTTT. It specifies CAISESKGNAEAFF.

V gene TRBV7-9 combines with J gene TRBJ1-1; D gene unclear. Germline CDR1 and CDR2: SEHNR and FQNEAQ (reference sequence). V was pared by 7 bases and J by 0 bases, with 6 bases between. There are 12 residues in the CDR3. The DNA for the CDR3 is TGTGCCAGCATCGAGGTGAACACTGAAGCTTTCTTT. Its translation is CASIEVNTEAFF.

V is TRBV19 and J is TRBJ1-1; 7 nucleotides line up with TRBD1. J was trimmed by 3 bases and V by 5 bases; bases with no gene match: 15. Germline CDR1 reads LNHDA; CDR2 reads SQIVND (reference sequence). The CDR3 has 17 amino acids. Here the CDR3 DNA reads TGTGCCAGTAGTCCCCGGTCGGACAGGTCGGCCCACACTGAAGCTTTCTTT. Translating gives CASSPRSDRSAHTEAFF.

This rearrangement joins TRBV11-2 to TRBJ2-2; D is undetermined. Between the trimmed V and J ends, which lost 3 bases and 5 bases, there was a span of 22 bases. The CDR3 sequence is 18 residues long. From germline, CDR1 is SGHAT and CDR2 FQNNGV. The CDR3 sequence: CASSFSSPYHPSTGELFF. The CDR3 DNA is TGTGCCAGCAGCTTCTCATCCCCTTACCACCCCTCAACCGGGGAGCTGTTTTTT.

The chain uses TRBV27 and TRBJ1-5; 7 nucleotides line up with TRBD1. V trimming: 1 base; J trimming: 5 bases; junction bases outside the gene matches: 14. This CDR3 contains 18 residues. Germline assignment: CDR1 MNHEY and CDR2 SMNVEV (reference sequence). The CDR3 region is CASSLLGTRGGSYQPQHF. Here the CDR3 DNA reads TGTGCCAGCAGTTTATTGGGGACCCGAGGGGGCTCCTATCAGCCCCAGCATTTT.

This chain connects TRBV7-2 to TRBJ1-2; D is perhaps TRBD1 (5 bases). The CDR3 runs to 14 residues. With 1 base removed from V and 6 bases from J, the gap between germline ends came to 12 bases. Germline V lookup: CDR1 SGHTA, CDR2 FQGNSA. The CDR3 nucleotides are TGTGCCAGCAGCTTAGTGGGACCTTCTGATGGCTACACCTTC. Translating it yields CASSLVGPSDGYTF.

In nucleotides, the CDR3 is TGTGCCAGCAGCTTAGGTTGGGGCGCTAACTATGGCTACACCTTC. Its protein product is CASSLGWGANYGYTF. The gene calls are TRBV7-8 and TRBJ1-2; D is perhaps TRBD1 (5 bases). The CDR3 has 15 amino acids. The V end lost 1 base, the J end lost 0 bases, and 9 bases lay between the germline ends. Germline V gene data show CDR1 as SGHVS and CDR2 as FQNEAQ.

This clone counts as medium-sized. The V call is TRBV6-4, the J call TRBJ2-3, with 7 bases identical to TRBD2. The CDR3 is 17 residues long. V lost 3 bases and J lost 5; bases outside the gene matches: 14. The germline CDR1 and CDR2 sequences are MRHNA and SNTAGT. CDR3 amino acids: CASSDPTSGGDGDTQYF. CDR3 bases: TGTGCCAGCAGTGATCCGACTAGTGGGGGGGATGGAGATACGCAGTATTTT.

The chain employs TRBV11-2 and TRBJ1-1, with D unresolved. Trimming took off 3 bases at V and 5 bases at J, with 19 bases between the two ends. The CDR3 covers 16 residues. Germline V gene data show CDR1 as SGHAT and CDR2 as FQNNGV. CDR3 amino acids: CASSFSPGRRGTEAFF. In nucleotides, the CDR3 is TGTGCCAGCAGCTTCTCCCCCGGCAGACGAGGTACTGAAGCTTTCTTT. The full variable domain, completed using reference TRBV11-2 and TRBJ1-1, is EAGVAQSPRYKIIEKRQSVAFWCNPISGHATLYWYQQILGQGPKLLIQFQNNGVVDDSQLPKDRFSAERLKGVDSTLKIQPAKLEDSAVYLCASSFSPGRRGTEAFFGQGTRLTVV.

This chain links TRBV9 with TRBJ1-1, with 7 bases identical to TRBD1. The CDR3 has 13 amino acids. Germline assignment: CDR1 SGDLS and CDR2 YYNGEE. V shed 4 bases and J 5 bases; nucleotides not matched to a gene: 5. CDR3 in DNA: TGTGCCAGCAGCAAAGGGGGCGCGACTGAAGCTTTCTTT. Translating gives CASSKGGATEAFF. Full variable domain (remainder filled in from reference TRBV9 and TRBJ1-1): DSGVTQTPKHLITATGQRVTLRCSPRSGDLSVYWYQQSLDQGLQFLIQYYNGEERAKGNILERFSAQQFPDLHSELNLSSLELGDSALYFCASSKGGATEAFFGQGTRLTVV.

The chain has TRBV4-3 and TRBJ1-5, with D possibly being TRBD1 (5 bases). This CDR3 spans 16 amino acids. Deletions cut 0 bases from V and 4 bases from J, with 13 bases between. Germline-derived CDR1 and CDR2 are LGHNA and YSLEER. The chain's CDR3 is CASSQDSGVGNQPQHF. The CDR3 DNA reads TGCGCCAGCAGCCAAGATTCGGGGGTTGGGAATCAGCCCCAGCATTTT.

The chain uses TRBV4-1 and TRBJ2-5, with unresolved D. The CDR3 loop spans 14 amino acids. The V gene's germline CDR1 is MGHRA and CDR2 YSYEKL. The germline V and J ends were trimmed by 4 bases and 2 bases, with 11 bases remaining between them. The CDR3 coding sequence is TGCGCCAGCAGCCCCTCCATCGGGCAAGAGACCCAGTACTTC. Translated, it gives CASSPSIGQETQYF.

This chain joins TRBV4-2 and TRBJ2-7; perhaps D is TRBD1 or TRBD2 (5 bases each). Per germline, CDR1 LGHNA and CDR2 YNFKEQ. The V and J ends lost 2 bases and 4 bases respectively, with 18 bases between them. The CDR3 extends over 16 amino acids. DNA for the CDR3: TGTGCCAGCAGCCAATCCCTGGGGGAAGTCAGTTACGAGCAGTACTTC. Amino acid sequence: CASSQSLGEVSYEQYF.

Relative to its sample, this clone is medium-sized. This chain links TRBV14 with TRBJ1-1; D might be TRBD1 (5 bases). CDR3 length: 15 residues. The V end lost 1 base, the J end lost 0 bases, and 9 bases lay between the germline ends. CDR1 is SGHDN and CDR2 is FVKESK in the germline V gene. This CDR3 reads CASSQGGALNTEAFF. The CDR3 nucleotides are TGTGCCAGCAGCCAAGGAGGGGCACTGAACACTGAAGCTTTCTTT.

This chain connects TRBV19 to TRBJ1-1; maybe TRBD1 (6 bases). From germline, CDR1 is LNHDA and CDR2 SQIVND (reference sequence). Trimming removed 1 base at V and 8 bases at J, with 14 bases between. This CDR3 has 14 amino acids. CDR3 nucleotide sequence: TGTGCCAGTAGTATAGTCTCGTCGCAGGGGGAAGCTTTCTTT. Protein: CASSIVSSQGEAFF.

The V gene is TRBV6-1, the J gene TRBJ1-2, with 9 bases that match TRBD1. V dropped 3 bases and J dropped 7; count of bases not matched to a gene: 9. The CDR3 length is 15 residues. Germline V CDR1 and CDR2: MNHNS, SASEGT. The CDR3 here is CASSEGQGIHGGYTF. The CDR3, as DNA: TGTGCCAGCAGTGAGGGACAGGGCATCCATGGTGGCTACACCTTC.

The chain uses TRBV7-9 and TRBJ2-1, with a tentative D call TRBD2 (6 bases). The CDR3 covers 16 residues. V was trimmed by 4 bases and J by 4 bases, leaving 17 bases between them. Germline loops: CDR1 SEHNR, CDR2 FQNEAQ (reference sequence). In DNA form, the CDR3 reads TGTGCCAGCAGCTCGTCCGGGACTCCTAAGTACAATGAGCAGTTCTTC. It encodes CASSSSGTPKYNEQFF.

The chain links TRBV7-9 to TRBJ1-1; no clear D. This CDR3 is 16 amino acids long. Germline V gene lookup returns CDR1 SEHNR and CDR2 FQNEAQ (reference sequence). Deletions cut 8 bases from V and 1 base from J, with 20 bases between. In DNA form, the CDR3 reads TGTGCCAGCGGCACCTCACTAGGGATCGAGAACACTGAAGCTTTCTTT. Its protein product is CASGTSLGIENTEAFF. Full variable domain (rest looked up from reference TRBV7-9 and TRBJ1-1): DTGVSQNPRHKITKRGQNVTFRCDPISEHNRLYWYRQTLGQGPEFLTYFQNEAQLEKSRLLSDRFSAERPKGSFSTLEIQRTEQGDSAMYLCASGTSLGIENTEAFFGQGTRLTVV.